This is a list of T cell receptor beta chains from one sample in a study of identical twins. TCRdb redid the calling of the 5' RACE reads with MiXCR, one entry per CDR3 protein. Of about 530,000 distinct CDR3 sequences in the sample, around 24% were seen once. The same sample was also used in a study of yellow fever vaccine responses in identical twins.

Source material: CD4+ T cells sorted from blood. Receptors were obtained from a young woman in good health. The CDR3 runs from the conserved cysteine through the conserved F or W. A D gene is named only where the DNA matches it firmly. Rows may omit the clone size; those that give it use once, few, many or a size class.

j_call	d_call	v_call	clone_size	cdr3_nt	cdr3_aa
TRBJ2-5	TRBD1	TRBV24-1	few	TGTGCCACCAGTGATTCCCCGGGACAGGGGACGAGGGAAGAGACCCAGTACTTC	CATSDSPGQGTREETQYF
TRBJ2-1	TRBD2	TRBV27	many	TGTGCCAGCAGTTTAGCGGGAGGGGTCGGCAATGAGCAGTTCTTC	CASSLAGGVGNEQFF
TRBJ2-1	-	TRBV29-1	-	TGCAGCGCGGTGGTCGACCAAGCCTACAATGAGCAGTTCTTC	CSAVVDQAYNEQFF
TRBJ2-2	-	TRBV3-1	few	TGTGCCAGCAACTCTCCGGGGCAGTTAGGGGAGCTGTTTTTT	CASNSPGQLGELFF
TRBJ2-7	-	TRBV10-3	-	TGTGCCATCAGTCCCTTCGCCTACGAGCAGTACTTC	CAISPFAYEQYF
TRBJ2-3	TRBD2	TRBV12-3/TRBV12-4	many	TGTGCCAGCAGATCCGGGACTAGCGGGATAGCAGATACGCAGTATTTT	CASRSGTSGIADTQYF
TRBJ2-1	-	TRBV29-1	-	TGCAGCGTCCTACAGGGATCCCACAATGAGCAGTTCTTC	CSVLQGSHNEQFF
TRBJ2-5	-	TRBV20-1	-	TGCAGTGCTAGGGCCAGTTCATGGGGCCAGGTCCGGGAGACCCAGTACTTC	CSARASSWGQVRETQYF
TRBJ2-5	TRBD2	TRBV12-3/TRBV12-4	-	TGTGCCAGCAGTTTTTTCTCGGGACTAGCGGGAGTAGAGCGCCAAGAGACCCAGTACTTC	CASSFFSGLAGVERQETQYF
TRBJ2-3	-	TRBV24-1	-	TGTGCCACCAGTGACCTCGTCAGAGCTAGCACAGATACGCAGTATTTT	CATSDLVRASTDTQYF
TRBJ2-2	-	TRBV12-3/TRBV12-4	many	TGTGCCAGCAGTTACTCCGGGGAGCTGTTTTTT	CASSYSGELFF
TRBJ1-1	-	TRBV6-5	-	TGTGCCAGCAGTTACTCGAGAGGGGAGCGGGGGACTGAAGCTTTCTTT	CASSYSRGERGTEAFF
TRBJ2-2	-	TRBV12-3/TRBV12-4	few	TGTGCCAGCAGCCTCTCCCTGGGACGGCGGAACACCGGGGAGCTGTTTTTT	CASSLSLGRRNTGELFF
TRBJ1-1	-	TRBV5-1	-	TGCGCCAGCAGCTTGGGGCAGGGCGGGGGCACTGAAGCTTTCTTT	CASSLGQGGGTEAFF
TRBJ1-6	-	TRBV7-2	-	TGTGCCAGCAGCTTAGGCGGCAGGGAGTATAATTCACCCCTCCACTTT	CASSLGGREYNSPLHF
TRBJ2-3	-	TRBV10-3	-	TGTGCCACCCTGCTGGGTCTTGGGGATACGCAGTATTTT	CATLLGLGDTQYF
TRBJ2-1	TRBD2	TRBV25-1	-	TGTGCCAGCAGTGATATAGCGGGGAACTACAATGAGCAGTTCTTC	CASSDIAGNYNEQFF
TRBJ2-1	-	TRBV10-3	-	TGTGCCATCAGTGAAGTCTATGAGCAGTTCTTC	CAISEVYEQFF
TRBJ2-1	-	TRBV29-1	-	TGCAGCGTTGAATGGAAGGTGTCGGCGAGCTCCTACAATGAGCAGTTCTTC	CSVEWKVSASSYNEQFF
TRBJ2-1	-	TRBV7-6	few	TGTGCCAGCAGCTTAGTACGAGGGGGAGATGAGCAGTTCTTC	CASSLVRGGDEQFF
TRBJ2-1	-	TRBV2	few	TGTGCCAGCAAAACAACAGGGGAGCAGTTCTTC	CASKTTGEQFF
TRBJ2-1	TRBD2	TRBV20-1	few	TGCAGTGCTAGACACACTGGACTAGCGGGAGGGAATGAGCAGTTCTTC	CSARHTGLAGGNEQFF
TRBJ1-2	-	TRBV28	few	TGTGCCAGCAGCCCCAAAATTGGGCCCGTTCTCTATGGCTACACCTTC	CASSPKIGPVLYGYTF
TRBJ2-6	-	TRBV9	-	TGTGCCAGCAGCGTACACCAGGCTGGGGCCAACGTCCTGACTTTC	CASSVHQAGANVLTF
TRBJ2-3	TRBD2	TRBV29-1	-	TGCAGCGTTGTAGCGGGAGGGACTCCCGCCACAGATACGCAGTATTTT	CSVVAGGTPATDTQYF
TRBJ2-5	TRBD1	TRBV6-5	-	TGTGCCAGCAGTTACTCAAAGGGGGCGCATGCAGAGACCCAGTACTTC	CASSYSKGAHAETQYF